Below, one T cell receptor beta chain is given with its context. Its specificity is not known. PCR involved 60 Vbeta and 13 Jbeta primers. Using immunoSEQ multiplex PCR, the repertoire was profiled, and TCRdb retains in-frame clones only, with some absent. The profile shows 150,000 to 200,000 clones, 80% of them singletons. The data derive from a study of cytomegalovirus exposure and HLA in healthy donors. Study-wide findings and caveats: Cytomegalovirus association was assigned to about 150 TCR beta chains.

The CDR3 sequence is 14 residues long. Trimming took 6 bases from V and 8 from J, leaving 16 bases between them. Germline assignment: CDR1 MNHNY and CDR2 SVGAGI (reference sequence). The chain links TRBV6-6 to TRBJ1-4; D ambiguous. The specimen sequenced was PBMCs. This receptor was taken from a man aged 25-45 years in good health and CMV-seronegative. The CDR3 loop reads CASSIVGRREKLFF. Here the CDR3 DNA reads TGTGCCAGCAGCATAGTCGGAAGGCGGGAAAAACTGTTTTTT.